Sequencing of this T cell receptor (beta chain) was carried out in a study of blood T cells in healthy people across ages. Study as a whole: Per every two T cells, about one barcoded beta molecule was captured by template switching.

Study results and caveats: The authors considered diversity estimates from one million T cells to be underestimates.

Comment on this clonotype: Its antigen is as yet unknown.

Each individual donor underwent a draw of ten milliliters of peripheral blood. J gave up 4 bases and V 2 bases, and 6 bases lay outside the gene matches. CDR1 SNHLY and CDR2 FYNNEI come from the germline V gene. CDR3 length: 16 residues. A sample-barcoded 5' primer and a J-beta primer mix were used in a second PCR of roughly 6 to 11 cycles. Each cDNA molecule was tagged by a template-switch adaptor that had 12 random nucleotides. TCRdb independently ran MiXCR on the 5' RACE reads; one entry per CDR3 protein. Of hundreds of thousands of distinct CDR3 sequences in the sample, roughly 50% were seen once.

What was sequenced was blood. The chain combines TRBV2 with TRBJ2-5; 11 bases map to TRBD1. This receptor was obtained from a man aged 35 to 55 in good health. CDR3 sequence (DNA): TGTGCCAGCAGTGAACGAAGGACAGGGGGCGGAGAGACCCAGTACTTC. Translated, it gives CASSERRTGGGETQYF.